This TCR beta chain was sequenced during a study of cytomegalovirus exposure and HLA in healthy donors. The study, taken as a whole, reports: In vitro, three CMV-associated chains proved specific for CMV antigens. It was 150 to 200 TCR beta chains that were listed as cytomegalovirus-associated. Excluded were some V segments that proved indistinguishable, including TRBV6-2 and TRBV6-3.

A remark on this clone: Its matching antigen is unknown.

The CDR3 consists of 17 residues. Germline V gives CDR1 KGHSH, CDR2 LQKENI. The junction had 9 bases not matched to a gene; V was cut back by 1 base and J by 8 bases. Primers included in the PCR were 60 Vbeta and 13 Jbeta primers. TCRdb's copy holds only in-frame clones and misses some; the assay was immunoSEQ multiplex PCR. The table has 80,000 to 95,000 clones, roughly three quarters seen once. This clonotype was sampled from a woman in her thirties or forties in good health and CMV-seropositive. Sequencing was performed on PBMCs. The gene calls are TRBV18 and TRBJ2-4; 12 positions match TRBD2. As DNA, the CDR3 is TGTGCCAGCTCACCACTTCCTGGACTAGCGGGATCGGACATTCAGTACTTC. Its protein product is CASSPLPGLAGSDIQYF.